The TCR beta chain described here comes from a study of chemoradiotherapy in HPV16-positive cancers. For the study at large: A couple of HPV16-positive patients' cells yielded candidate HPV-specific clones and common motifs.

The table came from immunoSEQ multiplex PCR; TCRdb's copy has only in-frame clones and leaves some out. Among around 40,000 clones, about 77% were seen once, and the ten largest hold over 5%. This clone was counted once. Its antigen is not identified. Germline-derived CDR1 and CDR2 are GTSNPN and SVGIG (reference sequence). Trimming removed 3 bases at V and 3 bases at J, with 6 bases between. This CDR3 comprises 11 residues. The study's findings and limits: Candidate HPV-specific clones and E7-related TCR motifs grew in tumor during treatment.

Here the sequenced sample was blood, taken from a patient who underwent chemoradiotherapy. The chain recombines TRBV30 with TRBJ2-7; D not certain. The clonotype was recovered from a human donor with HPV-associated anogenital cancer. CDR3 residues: CAWSRDYEQYF. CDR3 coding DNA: TGTGCCTGGAGCCGCGACTACGAGCAGTACTTC.